Detailed here is one TCR beta chain. Which antigen it targets is not known. Per-nucleotide qualities are absent, and no much larger clonotype sits a single base away. Different DNA sequences within this sample yield the same CDR3. CD8 naive samples were CD45RO-negative cells positively selected for CCR7, giving a CD45RA+CCR7+ population that excluded TemRA cells. The donors were healthy, HIV-negative adults with no recently reported acute infections or vaccinations. Every donor was a Caucasian adult living in Nashville, Tennessee, USA. Blood was obtained by leukapheresis, after which PBMCs were separated by Ficoll-Histopaque density gradient centrifugation and cryopreserved in liquid nitrogen vapor phase. Analytical flow cytometry was used to check the purity and quantity of every magnetically sorted T cell population. Genomic DNA was isolated from every sorted fraction and measured by UV absorbance on a Nanodrop 2000c.

The source of the sample is a study of shared clonotypes between healthy human individuals (dated by TCRdb to the early 2020s). With respect to the entire study: The cohort included a few men and two women between 18 and 49 years of age. For each donor, three plates each were used for CD4 naive and CD4 memory, two plates were used for CD8 naive, and one plate was used for CD8 memory. Blood TCR repertoires of about 5 healthy adults were deeply sequenced to estimate repertoire size and the extent of clonotype sharing between individuals. Different laboratories and diverse techniques were used to prepare libraries and sequence TCR repertoires, to increase sequencing depth and limit assay-specific biases. Each donor's leukapheresis produced roughly between roughly 0.9 and 8.9 billion PBMCs. The investigation overall reported the following: Because the study included only a small number of donors, the genetic and exposure-history diversity represented was limited. Incomplete sequencing was indicated by rarefaction of sorted-subset datasets, despite the large sequencing depth. Estimated clonotype richness was generally larger for naive than for memory subsets. Sampling was restricted to blood, and TCR repertoires in tissue are likely to differ from TCR repertoires in blood. Pairwise subsampling led to the expectation that sequencing depth would affect the degree of clonotype sharing among donors. Across a handful of donors, approximately 4.6% of naive CD4, roughly 3.8% of naive CD8, 2.3% of memory CD4, and approximately 0.4% of memory CD8 clonotypes were shared. Higher generation probabilities were observed for clonotypes shared by all four sorted-subset donors than for non-shared clonotypes.

TCR CDR3 regions were amplified from genomic DNA by multiplex PCR using the deep immunoSEQ assay. Extracted genomic DNA from each cell subset was distributed evenly across all wells of several immunoSEQ 96-well plates, and each plate was treated as a replicate. For sorted subsets, each replicate PCR was loaded with around 200 ng genomic DNA, equivalent to roughly 30,000 T cell genomes. Purified libraries were quantified with a Qubit 3.0 fluorometer, sized on a Bioanalyzer 2100, and re-quantified with the KAPA Library Quantification kit. Every immunoSEQ 96-well plate was sequenced on a dedicated single-read 150-cycle Illumina NextSeq 550 flow cell. In the source study's methods: Because the immunoSEQ output included only junctional sequences and no quality scores, the filtering could not be the same as the filtering used for full-length reads. Sequences were annotated with PyIR, a Python wrapper for IgBLAST v1.9, and V/J genes and CDR3 were assigned using IMGT germline references. Reads were removed for weak V/J assignments (E-value above 1e-6), missing CDR3, stop codons, out-of-frame junctions, or ambiguous translated residues. V3J clonotypes were defined as sequences sharing the same inferred V gene, J gene, and CDR3 amino acid sequence. The percentage overlap between two repertoires was calculated by dividing the number of shared unique clonotypes by the size of the smaller repertoire. Three approaches were used to assess repertoire richness: RTK rarefaction, the Chao1 estimator, and Recon v2.1 estimates of unobserved clonotypes. For all TCRbeta clonotypes obtained by the gDNA method from four donors, generation probabilities were computed with OLGA. The source is immuneACCESS, and TCRdb retained only in-frame sequences with V and J called. Part of the clones is not carried over; for the studies checked, unresolved V genes explain less than half of this, and the remainder is unexplained. D and trimming come from the DNA, and the V and J calls and clone size come from that table. The sample table holds over 2 million clones, of which about 95% were seen once. In total, the top ten clones hold roughly 1.1% of the sample.

In the germline V gene, CDR1 corresponds to MGHRA and CDR2 to YSYEKL. Between the V and J ends, shortened by 2 bases and 6 bases respectively, the junction contains 9 bases. Reading from cysteine to phenylalanine, the CDR3 counts 13 amino acids. Only the CDR3 DNA stays, 39 bases, in frame from base 1. The material sequenced was naive CD8+ T cells sorted from blood. The cell subset or site label, as the study defines it: CD45RA+CCR7+. This sequence originates from a man aged 18 to 29 in good health. The sequence joins TRBV4-1 to TRBJ2-3; no D segment can be confidently identified. In nucleotide form, the sequence is TGCGCCAGCAGCCAAACGCTAGGGGATACGCAGTATTTT. Its protein reads: CASSQTLGDTQYF.